The rows below give T cell receptor beta chains drawn from one sample of a study of shared clonotypes between healthy human individuals. This table comes from immunoSEQ multiplex PCR, and its TCRdb copy is limited to in-frame clones, with some not included. This sample has over 1.4 million clones, with roughly 96% found just once. Sequenced input: naive CD4+ T cells sorted from blood. These receptors came from a man in his thirties or forties in good health. CDR3s include the opening cysteine and the closing phenylalanine or tryptophan. The D gene is left open where the match is weak.

V gene: TRBV2
CDR3 length: 12
D gene: TRBD1
J gene: TRBJ2-5
CDR3 protein: CASTDRQETQYF
CDR3 DNA: TGTGCCAGCACGGACAGGCAAGAGACCCAGTACTTC

V gene: TRBV7-8
CDR3 length: 16
D gene: TRBD1
J gene: TRBJ1-5
CDR3 protein: CASRARDRGLVEPQHF
CDR3 DNA: TGTGCCAGCAGAGCCCGGGACAGGGGGCTGGTGGAGCCCCAGCATTTT

V gene: TRBV7-8
CDR3 length: 16
D gene: TRBD2
J gene: TRBJ2-1
CDR3 protein: CASSLLAGGPGDEQFF
CDR3 DNA: TGTGCCAGCAGCTTACTAGCGGGAGGGCCGGGAGATGAGCAGTTCTTC

V gene: TRBV21-1
CDR3 length: 15
D gene: NA
J gene: TRBJ2-5
CDR3 protein: CASSREDRDRETQYF
CDR3 DNA: TGTGCCAGCAGCAGAGAAGACCGGGACAGAGAGACCCAGTACTTC

V gene: TRBV28
CDR3 length: 16
D gene: TRBD1
J gene: TRBJ2-7
CDR3 protein: CASSPEQGLRSYEQYF
CDR3 DNA: TGTGCCAGCAGCCCTGAACAGGGGCTACGCTCCTACGAGCAGTACTTC

V gene: TRBV5-1
CDR3 length: 12
D gene: NA
J gene: TRBJ2-7
CDR3 protein: CASGLTPHEQYF
CDR3 DNA: TGCGCCAGCGGACTTACACCTCACGAGCAGTACTTC

V gene: TRBV7-9
CDR3 length: 13
D gene: NA
J gene: TRBJ1-2
CDR3 protein: CASSWQGDYGYTF
CDR3 DNA: TGTGCCAGCAGCTGGCAGGGCGACTATGGCTACACCTTC

V gene: TRBV6-1
CDR3 length: 15
D gene: NA
J gene: TRBJ1-1
CDR3 protein: CASSSPWESHTEAFF
CDR3 DNA: TGTGCCAGCAGCTCGCCCTGGGAGAGTCACACTGAAGCTTTCTTT

V gene: TRBV5-1
CDR3 length: 16
D gene: NA
J gene: TRBJ2-7
CDR3 protein: CASSKDNRQYTYEQYF
CDR3 DNA: TGCGCCAGCAGTAAGGATAACCGACAGTACACCTACGAGCAGTACTTC

V gene: TRBV18
CDR3 length: 15
D gene: NA
J gene: TRBJ1-2
CDR3 protein: CASSPPAGSPRGYTF
CDR3 DNA: TGTGCCAGCTCACCTCCCGCGGGGAGTCCGCGGGGCTACACCTTC

V gene: TRBV19
CDR3 length: 15
D gene: NA
J gene: TRBJ2-2
CDR3 protein: CASSIYGSVSGELFF
CDR3 DNA: TGTGCCAGTAGTATCTATGGGAGCGTGTCCGGGGAGCTGTTTTTT

V gene: TRBV10-3
CDR3 length: 18
D gene: TRBD1
J gene: TRBJ1-1
CDR3 protein: CAISESYRGSGMNTEAFF
CDR3 DNA: TGTGCCATCAGTGAATCATACAGGGGGAGCGGCATGAACACTGAAGCTTTCTTT

V gene: TRBV7-9
CDR3 length: 13
D gene: NA
J gene: TRBJ2-2
CDR3 protein: CASSPMARGELFF
CDR3 DNA: TGTGCCAGCAGCCCCATGGCGCGCGGGGAGCTGTTTTTT

V gene: TRBV10-1
CDR3 length: 16
D gene: TRBD2
J gene: TRBJ2-1
CDR3 protein: CASSEVSGPPRNEQFF
CDR3 DNA: TGCGCCAGCAGTGAGGTTAGCGGGCCCCCAAGAAATGAGCAGTTCTTC

V gene: TRBV28
CDR3 length: 14
D gene: NA
J gene: TRBJ2-5
CDR3 protein: CASSLVAVQETQYF
CDR3 DNA: TGTGCCAGCAGTTTAGTAGCGGTACAAGAGACCCAGTACTTC